This T cell receptor beta chain was recorded in a study of identical twins. Findings of the study overall: Recombination models fit unrelated individuals' TCR alpha sharing but underestimated twins'. Cross-sectional statistical analysis, not tracking of the same donors, underpinned the conclusions. Within twin pairs, the out-of-frame alpha sequences they shared showed excess low generation probability. Beta out-of-frame twin sharing showed a weaker excess.

Germline V gene lookup returns CDR1 SGHKS and CDR2 YYEKEE (reference sequence). V was clipped by 1 base and J by 6 bases, with 10 bases between them. The CDR3 consists of 13 residues. Each CDR3 protein gets one entry after TCRdb re-called the 5' RACE reads with MiXCR. Of 410,000 or so distinct CDR3 sequences in the sample, roughly 20% were seen once. This clonotype was seen a few times. Antigen specificity is unknown. Sequencing used naive T cells sorted from blood. The TCR originated in a man aged 45-65 years in good health. The V and J genes are TRBV5-5 and TRBJ1-2, with D unclear. CDR3 in DNA: TGTGCCAGCAGCTTGTCCAGGCGGGATGGCTACACCTTC. It codes for CASSLSRRDGYTF.